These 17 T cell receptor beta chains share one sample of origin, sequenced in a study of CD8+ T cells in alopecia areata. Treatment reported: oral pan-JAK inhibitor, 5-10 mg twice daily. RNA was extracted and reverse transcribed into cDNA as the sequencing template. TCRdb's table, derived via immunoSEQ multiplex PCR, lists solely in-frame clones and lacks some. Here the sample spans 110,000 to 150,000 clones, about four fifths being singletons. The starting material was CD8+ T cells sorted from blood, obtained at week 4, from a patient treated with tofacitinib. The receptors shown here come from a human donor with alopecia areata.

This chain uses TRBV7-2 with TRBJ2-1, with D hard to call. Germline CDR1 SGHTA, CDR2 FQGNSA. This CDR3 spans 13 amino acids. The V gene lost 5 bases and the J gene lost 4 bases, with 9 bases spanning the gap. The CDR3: CASSPSRYNEQFF. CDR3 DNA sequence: TGTGCCAGCAGCCCCTCCCGTTACAATGAGCAGTTCTTC.

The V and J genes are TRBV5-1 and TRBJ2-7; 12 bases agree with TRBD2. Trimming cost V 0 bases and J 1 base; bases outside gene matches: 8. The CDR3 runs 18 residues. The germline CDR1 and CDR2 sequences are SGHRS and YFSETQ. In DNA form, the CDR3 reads TGCGCCAGCAGCTTGGGACTAGCGGGGGACCCGCTATCCTACGAGCAGTACTTC. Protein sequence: CASSLGLAGDPLSYEQYF.

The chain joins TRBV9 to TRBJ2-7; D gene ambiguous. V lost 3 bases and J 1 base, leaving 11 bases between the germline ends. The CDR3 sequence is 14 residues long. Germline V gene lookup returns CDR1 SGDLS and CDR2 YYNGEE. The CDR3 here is CASSAPGPSYEQYF. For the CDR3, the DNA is TGTGCCAGCAGCGCTCCCGGCCCTTCCTACGAGCAGTACTTC.

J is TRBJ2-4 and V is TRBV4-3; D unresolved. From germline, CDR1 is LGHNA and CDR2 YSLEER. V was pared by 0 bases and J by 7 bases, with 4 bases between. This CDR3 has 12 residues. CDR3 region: CASSQEGNIQYF. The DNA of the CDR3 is TGCGCCAGCAGCCAAGAGGGGAACATTCAGTACTTC.

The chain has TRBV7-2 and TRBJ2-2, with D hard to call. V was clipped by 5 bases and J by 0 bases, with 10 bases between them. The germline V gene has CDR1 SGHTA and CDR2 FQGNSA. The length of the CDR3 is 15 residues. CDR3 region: CASSRLGPNTGELFF. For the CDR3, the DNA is TGTGCCAGCAGCCGCCTTGGCCCGAACACCGGGGAGCTGTTTTTT.

CDR3 nucleotides: TGTGCCAGCAGCTCACCGGGGTACCAAGAGACCCAGTACTTC. Protein: CASSSPGYQETQYF. The chain recombines TRBV11-2 with TRBJ2-5; D might be TRBD2 (5 bases). The V and J ends lost 4 bases and 0 bases respectively, with 9 bases between them. CDR1 is SGHAT and CDR2 is FQNNGV in the germline V gene. The CDR3 consists of 14 residues.

The CDR3 DNA sequence: TGTGCCAGCAGCTTGGGGTATATAGGGAAACCTGAAGCTTTCTTT. Its protein is CASSLGYIGKPEAFF. The genes are TRBV5-6 and TRBJ1-1, with D unresolved. This CDR3 spans 15 amino acids. Germline assignment: CDR1 SGHDT and CDR2 YYEEEE. The V gene lost 0 bases and the J gene lost 6 bases, with 15 bases spanning the gap.

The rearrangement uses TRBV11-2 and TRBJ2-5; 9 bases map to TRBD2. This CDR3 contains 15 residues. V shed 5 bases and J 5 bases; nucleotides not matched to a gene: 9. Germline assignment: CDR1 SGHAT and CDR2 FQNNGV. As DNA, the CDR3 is TGTGCCAGCAGCCCCGAGGCTAGCGGGGTGGAGACCCAGTACTTC. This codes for CASSPEASGVETQYF.

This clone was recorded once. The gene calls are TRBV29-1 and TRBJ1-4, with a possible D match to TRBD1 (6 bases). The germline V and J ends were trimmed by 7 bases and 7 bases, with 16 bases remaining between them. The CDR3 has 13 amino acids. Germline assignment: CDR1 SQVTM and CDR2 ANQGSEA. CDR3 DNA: TGCAGCGGGCAGGGGTCCTTTGGTGAAAAACTGTTTTTT. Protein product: CSGQGSFGEKLFF.

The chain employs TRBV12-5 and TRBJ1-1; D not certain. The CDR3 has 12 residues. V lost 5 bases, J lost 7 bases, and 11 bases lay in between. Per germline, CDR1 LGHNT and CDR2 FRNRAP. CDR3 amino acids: CASGPSGSEAFF. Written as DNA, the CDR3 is TGTGCTAGTGGTCCCAGTGGCAGTGAAGCTTTCTTT.

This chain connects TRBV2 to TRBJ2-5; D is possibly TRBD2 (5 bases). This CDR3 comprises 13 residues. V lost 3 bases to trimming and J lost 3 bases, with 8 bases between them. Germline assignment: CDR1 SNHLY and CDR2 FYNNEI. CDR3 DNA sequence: TGTGCCAGCAGTGACAGGAGGAAAGAGACCCAGTACTTC. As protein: CASSDRRKETQYF. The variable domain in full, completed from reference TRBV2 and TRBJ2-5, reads EPEVTQTPSHQVTQMGQEVILRCVPISNHLYFYWYRQILGQKVEFLVSFYNNEISEKSEIFDDQFSVERPDGSNFTLKIRSTKLEDSAMYFCASSDRRKETQYFGPGTRLLVL.

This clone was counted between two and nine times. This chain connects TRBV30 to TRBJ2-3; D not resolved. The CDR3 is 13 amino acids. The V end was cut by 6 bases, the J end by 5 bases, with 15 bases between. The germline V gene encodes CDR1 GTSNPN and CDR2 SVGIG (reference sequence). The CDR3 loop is CACSDPVGDTQYF. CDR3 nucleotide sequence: TGTGCCTGTTCCGACCCTGTGGGAGATACGCAGTATTTT.

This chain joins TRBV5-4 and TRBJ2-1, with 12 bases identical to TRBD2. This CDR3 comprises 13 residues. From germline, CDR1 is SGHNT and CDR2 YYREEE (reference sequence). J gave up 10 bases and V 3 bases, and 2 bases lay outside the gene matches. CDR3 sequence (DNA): TGTGCCAGCAGCTACGGACTAGCGGGAGAGCAGTTCTTC. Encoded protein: CASSYGLAGEQFF.

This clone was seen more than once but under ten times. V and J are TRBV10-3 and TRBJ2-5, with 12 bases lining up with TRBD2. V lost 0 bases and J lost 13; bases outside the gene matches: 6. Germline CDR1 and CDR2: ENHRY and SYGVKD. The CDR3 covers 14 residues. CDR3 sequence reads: CAISESVTSGGLYF. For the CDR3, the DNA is TGTGCCATCAGTGAGTCGGTGACTAGCGGGGGACTGTACTTC.

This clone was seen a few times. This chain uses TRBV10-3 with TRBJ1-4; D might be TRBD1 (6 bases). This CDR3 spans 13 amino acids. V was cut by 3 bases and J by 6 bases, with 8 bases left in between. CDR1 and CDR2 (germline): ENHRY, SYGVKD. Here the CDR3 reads CAISDRQDEKLFF. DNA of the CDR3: TGTGCCATCAGTGACCGACAGGATGAAAAACTGTTTTTT.

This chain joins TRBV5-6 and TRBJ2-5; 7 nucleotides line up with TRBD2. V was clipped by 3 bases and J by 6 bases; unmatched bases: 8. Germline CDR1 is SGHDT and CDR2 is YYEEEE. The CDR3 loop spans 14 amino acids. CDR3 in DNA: TGTGCCAGCAGCTCCCGGGGAGGGGAAAAGACCCAGTACTTC. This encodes CASSSRGGEKTQYF.

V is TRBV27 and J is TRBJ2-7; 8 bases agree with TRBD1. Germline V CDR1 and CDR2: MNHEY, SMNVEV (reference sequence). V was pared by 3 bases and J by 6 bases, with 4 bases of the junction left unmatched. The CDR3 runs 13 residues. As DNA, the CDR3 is TGTGCCAGCAGTTTTGCAGGGGGCGGCGAGCAGTACTTC. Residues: CASSFAGGGEQYF.